The 13 T cell receptor beta chains presented below share a single source sample, sequenced in a study of regulatory T cells in long-lasting Graves disease. Assembly of TCR beta libraries relied on iRepertoire HTBI primers together with Arm-PCR of CDR3 regions. TCRdb ran MiXCR on the multiplex PCR reads and lists one entry per CDR3 protein. This sample has 600,000 to 800,000 distinct CDR3 sequences, with around 32% found just once. Time point of the sample: persistent/refractory GD, antithyroid drugs over 5 years with positive TRAb. Isolated PBMC RNA provided the starting material for the TCR library. Sequenced material: peripheral blood mononuclear cells (PBMCs), taken when the disease was refractory, from a patient treated with antithyroid drugs. These receptors came from a female donor with Graves disease.

The V call is TRBV6-2 or TRBV6-3, the J call TRBJ1-1; D remains unclear. The germline V gene has CDR1 MNHEY and CDR2 SVGEGT. CDR3 length: 13 residues. V lost 8 bases and J lost 3, with 13 bases in between. The CDR3 region is CASGRATYTEAFF. CDR3 DNA: TGTGCCAGCGGGCGGGCGACGTACACTGAAGCTTTCTTT.

The J gene is TRBJ2-7, the V gene TRBV20-1; 11 bases map to TRBD2. From germline, CDR1 is DFQATT and CDR2 SNEGSKA (reference sequence). This CDR3 region has 15 residues. J was trimmed by 5 bases and V by 3 bases; bases with no gene match: 9. This CDR3 is CSASRSGRVDNEQYF. The CDR3 DNA reads as TGCAGTGCTAGTCGTAGCGGGAGGGTTGATAACGAGCAGTACTTC.

In its sample, this clonotype was seen once. This may be a read error: a much more frequent sequence differs by one nucleotide. In nucleotides, the CDR3 is TGTGCCAGCAGTACCCGACCGGGGGGGGTACGGACTGAAGCTTTCTTT. Translating it yields CASSTRPGGVRTEAFF. The chain carries TRBV12-3 or TRBV12-4 and TRBJ1-1; tentative D call: TRBD1 (5 bases). The CDR3 sequence is 16 residues long. The V end was cut by 5 bases, the J end by 5 bases, with 21 bases between.

This clonotype was observed a few times. The chain uses TRBV10-2 and TRBJ2-2; 7 bases are a match to TRBD2. Germline CDR1 reads WSHSY; CDR2 reads SAAADI. V was clipped by 7 bases and J by 5 bases; unmatched bases: 13. The CDR3 contains 16 residues. The CDR3 region is CASNLGEGRNTGELFF. DNA for the CDR3: TGCGCCAGCAACCTGGGGGAGGGAAGAAATACCGGGGAGCTGTTTTTT.

The chain uses TRBV19 and TRBJ1-1, with 8 nucleotides matching TRBD1. The CDR3 length is 15 residues. The germline CDR1 and CDR2 sequences are LNHDA and SQIVND (reference sequence). Trimming cost V 7 bases and J 5 bases; bases outside gene matches: 12. The CDR3 loop reads CASTSGGTRGTEAFF. CDR3 DNA sequence: TGTGCCAGTACATCAGGGGGCACGAGGGGAACTGAAGCTTTCTTT.

The chain is built from TRBV7-2 and TRBJ2-7; 8 bases are a match to TRBD1. This CDR3 is 15 amino acids long. The J segment lost 4 bases and the V segment lost 0 bases, leaving 5 bases of the junction unmatched. The germline V gene has CDR1 SGHTA and CDR2 FQGNSA. The CDR3 nucleotides read TGTGCCAGCAGCTTAGCGTCCGACAGGGGTTACGAGCAGTACTTC. Translated, it gives CASSLASDRGYEQYF.

The V and J genes are TRBV2 and TRBJ2-7, with D tentatively TRBD1 (5 bases). CDR3 size: 14 residues. Trimming removed 6 bases from V and 3 bases from J, with 15 bases in between. Germline V CDR1 and CDR2: SNHLY, FYNNEI. The CDR3: CASSPRTPFYEQYF. The CDR3 DNA reads as TGTGCCAGCAGCCCGAGGACACCCTTCTACGAGCAGTACTTC. Using reference TRBV2 and TRBJ2-7 for the parts outside the CDR3, the full variable domain is EPEVTQTPSHQVTQMGQEVILRCVPISNHLYFYWYRQILGQKVEFLVSFYNNEISEKSEIFDDQFSVERPDGSNFTLKIRSTKLEDSAMYFCASSPRTPFYEQYFGPGTRLTVT.

In this sample, this clonotype turned up a few times. The chain links TRBV5-1 to TRBJ1-2; D call uncertain. This CDR3 is built from 13 residues. Germline assignment: CDR1 SGHRS and CDR2 YFSETQ. V dropped 0 bases and J dropped 8 bases, with 11 bases sitting between them. The CDR3 DNA reads TGCGCCAGCAGCTTGGACCGCCACCGGGGCTACACCTTC. Residues: CASSLDRHRGYTF.

The V gene is TRBV7-9, the J gene TRBJ2-3; the match to TRBD2 covers 9 bases. V lost 3 bases and J lost 6; bases outside the gene matches: 4. CDR3 length equals 14 residues. Germline-derived CDR1 and CDR2 are SEHNR and FQNEAQ (reference sequence). The CDR3: CASSLREGIDTQYF. The CDR3 DNA reads TGTGCCAGCAGCTTGCGGGAGGGAATTGATACGCAGTATTTT.

The chain has TRBV19 and TRBJ2-2; D may be TRBD1 or TRBD2 (5 bases each). V lost 6 bases and J lost 1, with 15 bases in between. CDR3 length: 16 residues. CDR1 and CDR2 from the germline V gene are LNHDA and SQIVND (reference sequence). The CDR3 is CASRNRDQLNTGELFF. For the CDR3, the DNA is TGTGCCAGTAGAAACCGGGACCAACTGAACACCGGGGAGCTGTTTTTT. Combining the CDR3 with reference TRBV19 and TRBJ2-2 gives the whole variable domain DGGITQSPKYLFRKEGQNVTLSCEQNLNHDAMYWYRQDPGQGLRLIYYSQIVNDFQKGDIAEGYSVSREKKESFPLTVTSAQKNPTAFYLCASRNRDQLNTGELFFGEGSRLTVL.

This clonotype was observed at least ten times. The rearrangement links TRBV5-5 to TRBJ1-1, with D unclear. The CDR3 contains 13 residues. Trimming took off 4 bases at V and 0 bases at J, with 7 bases between the two ends. Looked up from germline, CDR1 is SGHKS and CDR2 is YYEKEE (reference sequence). The CDR3 nucleotides are TGTGCCAGCAGCGCGGTGGTGAACACTGAAGCTTTCTTT. Translation gives CASSAVVNTEAFF.

This clonotype was observed a handful of times. The chain has TRBV11-3 and TRBJ1-1, with D unclear. V dropped 1 base and J dropped 6 bases, with 9 bases sitting between them. The CDR3 spans 13 residues. The germline gives CDR1 SGHNT, CDR2 YENEEA. The CDR3 sequence: CASSLAGSAEAFF. The CDR3 bases are TGTGCCAGCAGCTTAGCCGGGAGCGCTGAAGCTTTCTTT.

This clonotype appeared many times. The rearrangement joins TRBV11-2 to TRBJ1-4; a weak D match, TRBD1 (5 bases). From germline, CDR1 is SGHAT and CDR2 FQNNGV. Trimming removed 1 base at V and 4 bases at J, with 22 bases between. The CDR3 is 19 amino acids. This CDR3 reads CASSLALRARQSVNEKLFF. In nucleotides, the CDR3 is TGTGCCAGCAGCTTAGCCCTCCGCGCCCGACAGAGCGTTAATGAAAAACTGTTTTTT.